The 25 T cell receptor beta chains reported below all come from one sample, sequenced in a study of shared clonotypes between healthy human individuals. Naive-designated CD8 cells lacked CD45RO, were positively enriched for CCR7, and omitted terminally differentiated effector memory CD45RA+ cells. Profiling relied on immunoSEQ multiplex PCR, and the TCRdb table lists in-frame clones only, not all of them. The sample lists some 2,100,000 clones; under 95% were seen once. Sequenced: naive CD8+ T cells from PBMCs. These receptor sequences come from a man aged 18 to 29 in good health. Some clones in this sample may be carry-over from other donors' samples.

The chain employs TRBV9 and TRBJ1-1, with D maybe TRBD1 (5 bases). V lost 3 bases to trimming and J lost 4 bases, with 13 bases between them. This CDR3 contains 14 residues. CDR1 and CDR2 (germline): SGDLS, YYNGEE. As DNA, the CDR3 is TGTGCCAGCAGCGAGCACAGGCAGAGCACTGAAGCTTTCTTT. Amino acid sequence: CASSEHRQSTEAFF.

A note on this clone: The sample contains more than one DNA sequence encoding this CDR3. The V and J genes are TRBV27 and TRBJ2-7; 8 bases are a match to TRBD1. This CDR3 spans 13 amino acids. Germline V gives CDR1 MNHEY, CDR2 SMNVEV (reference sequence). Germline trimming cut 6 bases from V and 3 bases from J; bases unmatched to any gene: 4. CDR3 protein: CASRPGGSYEQYF. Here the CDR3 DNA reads TGTGCCAGCAGACCAGGGGGCAGCTACGAGCAGTACTTC.

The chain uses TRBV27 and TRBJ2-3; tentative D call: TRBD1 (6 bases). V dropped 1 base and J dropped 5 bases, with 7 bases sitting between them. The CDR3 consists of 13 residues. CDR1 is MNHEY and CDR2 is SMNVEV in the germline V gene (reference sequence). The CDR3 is CASSLWDKDTQYF. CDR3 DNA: TGTGCCAGCAGTTTATGGGACAAAGATACGCAGTATTTT.

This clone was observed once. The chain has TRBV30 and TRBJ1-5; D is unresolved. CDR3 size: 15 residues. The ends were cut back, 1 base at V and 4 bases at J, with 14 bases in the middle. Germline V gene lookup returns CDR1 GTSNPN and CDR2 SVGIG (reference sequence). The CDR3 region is CAWSAHFAGNQPQHF. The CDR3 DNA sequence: TGTGCCTGGAGTGCCCACTTTGCGGGGAATCAGCCCCAGCATTTT.

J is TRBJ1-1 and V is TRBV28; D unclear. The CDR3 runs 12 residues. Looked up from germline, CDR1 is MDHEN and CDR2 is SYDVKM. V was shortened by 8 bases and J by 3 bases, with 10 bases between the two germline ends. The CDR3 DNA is TGTGCCAGCCAGGACGGACACACTGAAGCTTTCTTT. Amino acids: CASQDGHTEAFF.

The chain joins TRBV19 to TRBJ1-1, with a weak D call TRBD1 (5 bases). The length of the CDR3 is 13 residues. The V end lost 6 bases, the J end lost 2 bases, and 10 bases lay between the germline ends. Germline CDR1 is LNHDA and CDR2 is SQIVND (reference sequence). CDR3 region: CASRYGTNTEAFF. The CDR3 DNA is TGTGCCAGTAGGTACGGGACCAACACTGAAGCTTTCTTT.

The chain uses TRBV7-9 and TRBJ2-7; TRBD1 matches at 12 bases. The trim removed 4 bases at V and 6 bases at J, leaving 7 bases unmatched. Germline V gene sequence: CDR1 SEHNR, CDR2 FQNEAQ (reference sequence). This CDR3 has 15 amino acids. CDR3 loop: CASSYRDRGLIEQYF. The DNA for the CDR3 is TGTGCCAGCAGCTACCGGGACAGGGGGCTTATCGAGCAGTACTTC.

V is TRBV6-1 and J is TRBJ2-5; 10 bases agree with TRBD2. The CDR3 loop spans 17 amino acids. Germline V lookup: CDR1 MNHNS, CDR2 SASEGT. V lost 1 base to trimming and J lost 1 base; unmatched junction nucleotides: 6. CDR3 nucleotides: TGTGCCAGCAGTGAAGTTAGGGGACTAGCGTCCCAAGAGACCCAGTACTTC. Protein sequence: CASSEVRGLASQETQYF.

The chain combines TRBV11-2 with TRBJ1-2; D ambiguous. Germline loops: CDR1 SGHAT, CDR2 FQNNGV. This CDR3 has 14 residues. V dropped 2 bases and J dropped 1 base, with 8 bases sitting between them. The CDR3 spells CASSLRANNYGYTF. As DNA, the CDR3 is TGTGCCAGCAGCTTACGAGCGAATAACTATGGCTACACCTTC.

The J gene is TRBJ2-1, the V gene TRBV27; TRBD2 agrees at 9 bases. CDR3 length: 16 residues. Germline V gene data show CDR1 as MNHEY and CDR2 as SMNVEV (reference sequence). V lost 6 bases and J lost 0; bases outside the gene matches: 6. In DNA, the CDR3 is TGTGCCAGCAGGGCCGGGACTAGCCACTCCTACAATGAGCAGTTCTTC. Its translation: CASRAGTSHSYNEQFF.

The DNA for the CDR3 is TGTGCCAGCAAGGATAGCGCAAGCACAGATACGCAGTATTTT. It is translated as CASKDSASTDTQYF. The gene calls are TRBV28 and TRBJ2-3, with D possibly being TRBD2 (5 bases). The V end lost 7 bases, the J end lost 0 bases, and 11 bases lay between the germline ends. The germline CDR1 and CDR2 sequences are MDHEN and SYDVKM. The CDR3 contains 14 residues.

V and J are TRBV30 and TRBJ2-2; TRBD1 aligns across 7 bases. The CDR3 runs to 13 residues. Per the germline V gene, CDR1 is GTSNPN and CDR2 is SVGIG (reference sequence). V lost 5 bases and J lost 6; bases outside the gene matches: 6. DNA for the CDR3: TGTGCCTGGGACAGGGTTGGGTCCGGGGAGCTGTTTTTT. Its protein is CAWDRVGSGELFF.

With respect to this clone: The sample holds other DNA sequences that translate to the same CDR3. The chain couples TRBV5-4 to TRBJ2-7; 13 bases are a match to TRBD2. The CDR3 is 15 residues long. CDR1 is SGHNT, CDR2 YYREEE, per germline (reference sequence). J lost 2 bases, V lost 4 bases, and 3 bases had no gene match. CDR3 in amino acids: CASSLGLAGAYEQYF. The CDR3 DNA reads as TGTGCCAGCAGCCTAGGACTAGCGGGAGCCTACGAGCAGTACTTC. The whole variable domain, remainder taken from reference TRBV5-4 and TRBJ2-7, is ETGVTQSPTHLIKTRGQQVTLRCSSQSGHNTVSWYQQALGQGPQFIFQYYREEENGRGNFPPRFSGLQFPNYSSELNVNALELDDSALYLCASSLGLAGAYEQYFGPGTRLTVT.

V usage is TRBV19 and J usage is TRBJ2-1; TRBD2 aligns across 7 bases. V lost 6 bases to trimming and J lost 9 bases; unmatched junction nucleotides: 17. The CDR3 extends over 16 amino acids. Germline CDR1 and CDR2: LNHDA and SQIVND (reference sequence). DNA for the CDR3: TGTGCCAGTAGGTACTCCCGGGACTATGGGGCGAGTGAGCAGTTCTTC. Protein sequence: CASRYSRDYGASEQFF.

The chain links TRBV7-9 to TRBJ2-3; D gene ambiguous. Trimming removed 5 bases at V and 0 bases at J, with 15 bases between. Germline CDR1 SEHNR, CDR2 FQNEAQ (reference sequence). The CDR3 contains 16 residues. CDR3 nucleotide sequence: TGTGCCAGCAGCCCCCATGTGTCGAGTAGCACAGATACGCAGTATTTT. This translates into CASSPHVSSSTDTQYF.

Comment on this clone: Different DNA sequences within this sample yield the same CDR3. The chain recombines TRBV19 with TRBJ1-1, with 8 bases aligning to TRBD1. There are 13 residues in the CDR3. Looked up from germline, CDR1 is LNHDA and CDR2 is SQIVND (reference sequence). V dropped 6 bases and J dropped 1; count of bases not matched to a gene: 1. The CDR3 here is CASSTGGNTEAFF. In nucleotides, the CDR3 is TGTGCCAGTAGCACAGGGGGGAACACTGAAGCTTTCTTT.

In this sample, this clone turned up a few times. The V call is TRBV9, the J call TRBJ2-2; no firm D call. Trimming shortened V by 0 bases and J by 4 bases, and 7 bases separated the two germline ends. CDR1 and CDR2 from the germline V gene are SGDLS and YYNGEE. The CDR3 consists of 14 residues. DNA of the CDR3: TGTGCCAGCAGCGTAGCGGCTTTCACCGGGGAGCTGTTTTTT. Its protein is CASSVAAFTGELFF.

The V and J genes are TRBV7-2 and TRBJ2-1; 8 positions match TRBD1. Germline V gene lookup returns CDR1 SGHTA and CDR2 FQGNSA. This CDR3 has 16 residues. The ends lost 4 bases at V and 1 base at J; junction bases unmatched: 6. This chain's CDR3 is CASSSRTGRSYNEQFF. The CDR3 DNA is TGTGCCAGCAGCTCCAGGACAGGGAGGTCCTACAATGAGCAGTTCTTC. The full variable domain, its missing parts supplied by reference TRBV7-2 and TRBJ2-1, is GAGVSQSPSNKVTEKGKDVELRCDPISGHTALYWYRQSLGQGLEFLIYFQGNSAPDKSGLPSDRFSAERTGGSVSTLTIQRTQQEDSAVYLCASSSRTGRSYNEQFFGPGTRLTVL.

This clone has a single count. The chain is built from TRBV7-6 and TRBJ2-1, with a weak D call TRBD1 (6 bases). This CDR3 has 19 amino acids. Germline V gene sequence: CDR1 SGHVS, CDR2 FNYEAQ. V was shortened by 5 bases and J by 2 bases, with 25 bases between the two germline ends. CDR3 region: CASSSLNGYRDNPYNEQFF. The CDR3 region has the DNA TGTGCCAGCAGCAGCCTGAACGGATACCGGGACAACCCCTACAATGAGCAGTTCTTC.

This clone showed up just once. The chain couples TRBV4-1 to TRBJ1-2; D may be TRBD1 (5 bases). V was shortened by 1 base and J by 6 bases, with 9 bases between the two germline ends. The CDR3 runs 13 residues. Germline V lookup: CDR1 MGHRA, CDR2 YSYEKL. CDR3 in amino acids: CASSQATGNGYTF. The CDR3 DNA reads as TGCGCCAGCAGCCAAGCTACAGGCAATGGCTACACCTTC.

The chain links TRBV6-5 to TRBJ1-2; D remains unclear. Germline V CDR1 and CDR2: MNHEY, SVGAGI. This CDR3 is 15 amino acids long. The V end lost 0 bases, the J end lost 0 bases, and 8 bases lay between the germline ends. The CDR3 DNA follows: TGTGCCAGCAGTTACTCGTACACCTCTAACTATGGCTACACCTTC. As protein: CASSYSYTSNYGYTF.

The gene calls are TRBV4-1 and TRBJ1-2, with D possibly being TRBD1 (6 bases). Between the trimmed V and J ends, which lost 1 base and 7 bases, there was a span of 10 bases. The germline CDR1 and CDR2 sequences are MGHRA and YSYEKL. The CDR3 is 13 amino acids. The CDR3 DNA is TGCGCCAGCAGCCAAGCGGGGGCCTCTGGCTACACCTTC. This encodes CASSQAGASGYTF.

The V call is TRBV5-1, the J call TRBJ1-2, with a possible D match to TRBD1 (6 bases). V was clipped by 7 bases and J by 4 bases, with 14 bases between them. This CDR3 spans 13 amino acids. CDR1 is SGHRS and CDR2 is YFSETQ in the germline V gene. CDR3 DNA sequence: TGCGCCAGCGGCCACGAGGGGGGCTATGGCTACACCTTC. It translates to CASGHEGGYGYTF.

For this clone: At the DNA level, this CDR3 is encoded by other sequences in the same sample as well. The CDR3 nucleotides read TGTGCCAGCAGTGCTTTCTACGAGCAGTACTTC. It translates to CASSAFYEQYF. The chain employs TRBV6-1 and TRBJ2-7; D call uncertain. This CDR3 spans 11 amino acids. CDR1 is MNHNS and CDR2 is SASEGT in the germline V gene. V lost 4 bases to trimming and J lost 3 bases, with 4 bases between them.

The CDR3 loop is CASSQELADRSNQPQHF. The CDR3 nucleotides read TGCGCCAGCAGCCAAGAGTTGGCAGACCGTAGCAATCAGCCCCAGCATTTT. The chain employs TRBV4-1 and TRBJ1-5, with no clear D. The V and J ends lost 0 bases and 0 bases respectively, with 12 bases between them. The CDR3 has 17 amino acids. Germline assignment: CDR1 MGHRA and CDR2 YSYEKL.